The 2 T cell receptor beta chains given below trace back to one sample, sequenced in a study of cytomegalovirus exposure and HLA in healthy donors. The PCR contained 60 Vbeta and 13 Jbeta primers. Generated by immunoSEQ multiplex PCR, the TCRdb table keeps only in-frame clones and is missing some. Found here are some 120,000 clones, 81% of them singletons; the top ten hold roughly 3.9%. Sample: PBMCs. These receptors originate from a woman aged 25 to 39 in good health and CMV-seronegative.

The rearrangement joins TRBV6-5 to TRBJ2-1; TRBD2 matches at 11 bases. V gave up 6 bases and J gave up 10 bases; unmatched junction bases: 8. The CDR3 consists of 14 residues. CDR1 MNHEY and CDR2 SVGAGI come from the germline V gene. CDR3 amino acids: CASSLSIAGGEQFF. CDR3 DNA: TGTGCCAGCAGCCTCTCGATAGCGGGAGGGGAGCAGTTCTTC.

There are a few counts of this clone. The V and J genes are TRBV5-1 and TRBJ1-4, with D maybe TRBD1 (5 bases). The CDR3 loop spans 15 amino acids. The germline V gene has CDR1 SGHRS and CDR2 YFSETQ. Trimming took off 3 bases at V and 4 bases at J, with 13 bases between the two ends. In DNA form, the CDR3 reads TGCGCCAGCAGCTATCGGACACCCGATAATGAAAAACTGTTTTTT. Its translation: CASSYRTPDNEKLFF.